These 29 T cell receptor beta chains were sequenced from one sample in a study of cytomegalovirus exposure and HLA in healthy donors. Primers included in the PCR were 60 Vbeta and 13 Jbeta primers. Produced via immunoSEQ multiplex PCR; TCRdb's table is partial and in-frame only. This sample's clone table lists about 51,000 clones. Sequences were obtained from PBMCs. Source of these receptors: a man aged 35-49 years in good health and CMV-seropositive.

This chain joins TRBV28 and TRBJ1-1; D is unclear. The germline V gene has CDR1 MDHEN and CDR2 SYDVKM. The CDR3 totals 14 residues. V was trimmed by 4 bases and J by 1 base, leaving 10 bases between them. The CDR3 DNA reads as TGTGCCAGCAGTTGGTTCCGGGGGAACACTGAAGCTTTCTTT. Amino acid sequence: CASSWFRGNTEAFF.

The V call is TRBV6-5, the J call TRBJ1-1, with unresolved D. Trimming cost V 6 bases and J 1 base, with 6 bases left between them. In germline, CDR1 is MNHEY, CDR2 SVGAGI. The CDR3 consists of 12 residues. The CDR3 DNA is TGTGCCAGCAGCGGGAGGAACACTGAAGCTTTCTTT. This codes for CASSGRNTEAFF.

CDR3 sequence reads: CASSQDLAGKGNEQFF. For the CDR3, the DNA is TGCGCCAGCAGCCAAGATCTAGCGGGCAAAGGCAATGAGCAGTTCTTC. The chain is built from TRBV4-3 and TRBJ2-1, with 8 bases identical to TRBD2. CDR1 and CDR2 (germline): LGHNA, YSLEER. This CDR3 spans 16 amino acids. The V and J ends lost 0 bases and 6 bases, in that order; junction bases with no gene match: 7.

The gene calls are TRBV5-1 and TRBJ2-3, with D maybe TRBD2 (6 bases). The length of the CDR3 is 15 residues. Germline V lookup: CDR1 SGHRS, CDR2 YFSETQ. V lost 6 bases, J lost 1 base, and 15 bases lay in between. CDR3 bases: TGCGCCAGCAACCATGGGGCTAGCGGCACAGATACGCAGTATTTT. Translation gives CASNHGASGTDTQYF.

The chain recombines TRBV7-2 with TRBJ2-3, with D maybe TRBD2 (6 bases). Germline V CDR1 and CDR2: SGHTA, FQGNSA. Trimming pared 5 bases from V and 0 bases from J, leaving 12 bases between. This CDR3 spans 15 amino acids. CDR3 sequence (DNA): TGTGCCAGCAGCGCCGTAGCGGCTAGCACAGATACGCAGTATTTT. As protein: CASSAVAASTDTQYF.

CDR3: CASSGGFRQPQHF. CDR3 nucleotides: TGTGCCAGTAGTGGGGGCTTCAGGCAGCCCCAGCATTTT. V gene TRBV19 combines with J gene TRBJ1-5; possible D gene TRBD1, 6 bases. This CDR3 has 13 amino acids. V dropped 5 bases and J dropped 7 bases, with 12 bases sitting between them. From germline, CDR1 is LNHDA and CDR2 SQIVND (reference sequence).

CDR3 DNA: TGTGCCAGCAGCTTAACAGGGGAAGAGACCCAGTACTTC. It specifies CASSLTGEETQYF. This chain links TRBV7-9 with TRBJ2-5, with 7 bases matching TRBD1. After removal of 2 bases from V and 3 bases from J, the junction contained 0 bases not matched to a gene. This CDR3 is built from 13 residues. Germline CDR1 and CDR2: SEHNR and FQNEAQ (reference sequence). The full variable domain, with the rest looked up from reference TRBV7-9 and TRBJ2-5, is DTGVSQNPRHKITKRGQNVTFRCDPISEHNRLYWYRQTLGQGPEFLTYFQNEAQLEKSRLLSDRFSAERPKGSFSTLEIQRTEQGDSAMYLCASSLTGEETQYFGPGTRLLVL.

The J gene is TRBJ2-1, the V gene TRBV4-2; TRBD2 agrees at 14 bases. The length of the CDR3 is 16 residues. J was trimmed by 7 bases and V by 0 bases; bases with no gene match: 2. CDR1 and CDR2 (germline): LGHNA, YNFKEQ. The DNA for the CDR3 is TGTGCCAGCAGCCAAGATGGGACTAGCGGGGGAAATGAGCAGTTCTTC. Translation gives CASSQDGTSGGNEQFF.

V and J are TRBV7-6 and TRBJ2-7; possible D gene TRBD2, 6 bases. V was cut by 1 base and J by 6 bases, with 7 bases left in between. CDR3 length: 12 amino acids. CDR1 and CDR2 from the germline V gene are SGHVS and FNYEAQ. The CDR3 nucleotides read TGTGCCAGCAGCTTAGGGGGAGGCGAGCAGTACTTC. This gives the protein CASSLGGGEQYF. Full variable domain (remainder filled in from reference TRBV7-6 and TRBJ2-7): GAGVSQSPRYKVTKRGQDVALRCDPISGHVSLYWYRQALGQGPEFLTYFNYEAQQDKSGLPNDRFSAERPEGSISTLTIQRTEQRDSAMYRCASSLGGGEQYFGPGTRLTVT.

The J gene is TRBJ2-1, the V gene TRBV30; weak D call: TRBD1 (6 bases). Germline V lookup: CDR1 GTSNPN, CDR2 SVGIG (reference sequence). The CDR3 covers 13 residues. Trimming took 2 bases from V and 9 from J, leaving 14 bases between them. As DNA, the CDR3 is TGTGCCTGGAGTAGAGTTACAGGGCTTGAGCAGTTCTTC. Amino acid sequence: CAWSRVTGLEQFF.

V and J are TRBV30 and TRBJ2-2; 7 positions match TRBD2. This CDR3 comprises 17 residues. After removal of 2 bases from V and 8 bases from J, the junction contained 17 bases not matched to a gene. Germline V lookup: CDR1 GTSNPN, CDR2 SVGIG (reference sequence). The CDR3 region is CAWSQSGGFVVRGELFF. CDR3 nucleotides: TGTGCCTGGAGTCAATCGGGAGGTTTCGTCGTGAGGGGGGAGCTGTTTTTT.

The chain uses TRBV7-3 and TRBJ2-1, with 9 positions matching TRBD2. Germline V gene data show CDR1 as SGHTA and CDR2 as FQGTGA. V was clipped by 4 bases and J by 6 bases; unmatched bases: 7. The CDR3 length is 15 residues. DNA of the CDR3: TGTGCCAGCAGCTCCTTAGCGGGAGTGGGCAATGAGCAGTTCTTC. As protein: CASSSLAGVGNEQFF.

The J gene is TRBJ1-2, the V gene TRBV9; the match to TRBD1 covers 7 bases. CDR3 size: 14 residues. From germline, CDR1 is SGDLS and CDR2 YYNGEE. J was trimmed by 3 bases and V by 2 bases; bases with no gene match: 4. Written as DNA, the CDR3 is TGTGCCAGCAGCGTGACAGGGATGGACTATGGCTACACCTTC. Protein sequence: CASSVTGMDYGYTF.

The V gene is TRBV5-1, the J gene TRBJ2-1; TRBD2 matches at 12 bases. CDR1 is SGHRS, CDR2 YFSETQ, per germline. The CDR3 totals 17 residues. Trimming removed 4 bases from V and 7 bases from J; junction bases left unmatched: 12. CDR3 sequence (DNA): TGCGCCAGCAGCACGACCTCTAGCGGGGGGGCAGGGAATGAGCAGTTCTTC. Translation gives CASSTTSSGGAGNEQFF.

The chain has TRBV2 and TRBJ2-3, with D hard to call. The CDR3 is made up of 13 amino acids. The germline gives CDR1 SNHLY, CDR2 FYNNEI. Deletions cut 7 bases from V and 1 base from J, with 9 bases between. In DNA form, the CDR3 reads TGTGCCAGCAACTTAGCTGGCACAGATACGCAGTATTTT. It encodes CASNLAGTDTQYF. The full variable domain, rest sourced from reference TRBV2 and TRBJ2-3, is EPEVTQTPSHQVTQMGQEVILRCVPISNHLYFYWYRQILGQKVEFLVSFYNNEISEKSEIFDDQFSVERPDGSNFTLKIRSTKLEDSAMYFCASNLAGTDTQYFGPGTRLTVL.

The chain joins TRBV29-1 to TRBJ2-7; D possibly corresponds to TRBD2 (5 bases). Looked up from germline, CDR1 is SQVTM and CDR2 is ANQGSEA. The CDR3 covers 13 residues. V was shortened by 0 bases and J by 4 bases, with 10 bases between the two germline ends. The CDR3 DNA follows: TGCAGCGTTGAAGATGGACTTGGTTACGAGCAGTACTTC. It yields the protein CSVEDGLGYEQYF.

This chain uses TRBV30 with TRBJ1-2; TRBD1 agrees at 8 bases. This CDR3 has 14 amino acids. Looked up from germline, CDR1 is GTSNPN and CDR2 is SVGIG (reference sequence). V shed 3 bases, J shed 4 bases, and the junction held 7 bases outside the gene matches. The chain's CDR3 is CAWSRTGNGYGYTF. The CDR3 coding sequence is TGTGCCTGGAGCCGGACAGGGAACGGCTATGGCTACACCTTC.

V gene TRBV30 combines with J gene TRBJ2-7, with 8 bases identical to TRBD2. Germline loops: CDR1 GTSNPN, CDR2 SVGIG (reference sequence). The CDR3 consists of 16 residues. After removal of 1 base from V and 6 bases from J, the junction contained 14 bases not matched to a gene. In DNA, the CDR3 is TGTGCCTGGAGTGCCCCCCCCACGGGGGGGCATAGCGAGCAGTACTTC. Its protein is CAWSAPPTGGHSEQYF.

The chain recombines TRBV5-8 with TRBJ1-5; 9 nucleotides align to TRBD1. With 5 bases clipped from V and 0 bases from J, the junction kept 9 bases outside the gene matches. Germline CDR1 reads SGHTS; CDR2 reads YDEGEE. The CDR3 is 17 amino acids. As DNA, the CDR3 is TGTGCCAGCAGTAGGACAGGGGCGTCTGGTAGCAATCAGCCCCAGCATTTT. Its translation is CASSRTGASGSNQPQHF.

The CDR3 sequence: CASSPQSGANVLTF. The CDR3 DNA sequence: TGTGCCAGCAGCCCCCAGTCTGGGGCCAACGTCCTGACTTTC. This chain connects TRBV9 to TRBJ2-6; D uncertain. Looked up from germline, CDR1 is SGDLS and CDR2 is YYNGEE. V gave up 4 bases and J gave up 1 base, with 6 bases separating them. The CDR3 spans 14 residues.

V and J are TRBV29-1 and TRBJ2-5; 9 nucleotides agree with TRBD1. Germline-derived CDR1 and CDR2 are SQVTM and ANQGSEA. Trimming cost V 4 bases and J 5 bases; bases outside gene matches: 5. CDR3 length: 13 residues. This CDR3 is CSVVQGAGETQYF. CDR3 DNA sequence: TGCAGCGTTGTACAGGGGGCAGGGGAGACCCAGTACTTC.

This chain uses TRBV28 with TRBJ2-7; 10 bases align to TRBD2. There are 17 residues in the CDR3. Germline V gene lookup returns CDR1 MDHEN and CDR2 SYDVKM. The ends lost 1 base at V and 4 bases at J; junction bases unmatched: 10. CDR3: CASSLSYSSGSIYEQYF. The DNA of the CDR3 is TGTGCCAGCAGTTTATCATACTCTAGCGGGAGTATATACGAGCAGTACTTC. Variable domain in full (rest from reference TRBV28 and TRBJ2-7): DVKVTQSSRYLVKRTGEKVFLECVQDMDHENMFWYRQDPGLGLRLIYFSYDVKMKEKGDIPEGYSVSREKKERFSLILESASTNQTSMYLCASSLSYSSGSIYEQYFGPGTRLTVT.

The rearrangement joins TRBV2 to TRBJ2-2; possibly TRBD1 for D (5 bases). Germline V CDR1 and CDR2: SNHLY, FYNNEI. Trimming left V 6 bases short and J 7 bases short, with 12 bases between. CDR3 length: 13 residues. The CDR3 protein is CASRVGVVGELFF. The CDR3 DNA reads as TGTGCCAGCAGGGTAGGGGTGGTCGGGGAGCTGTTTTTT. Together with reference TRBV2 and TRBJ2-2, the CDR3 gives the full variable domain: EPEVTQTPSHQVTQMGQEVILRCVPISNHLYFYWYRQILGQKVEFLVSFYNNEISEKSEIFDDQFSVERPDGSNFTLKIRSTKLEDSAMYFCASRVGVVGELFFGEGSRLTVL.

The V call is TRBV7-9, the J call TRBJ1-2; maybe TRBD1 (6 bases). CDR3 length equals 13 residues. V was trimmed by 5 bases and J by 7 bases, leaving 14 bases between them. Germline V gene sequence: CDR1 SEHNR, CDR2 FQNEAQ (reference sequence). The CDR3 nucleotides read TGTGCCAGCAGCCTACAGGGTCGAGGTGGCTACACCTTC. Translation gives CASSLQGRGGYTF.

This sequence joins TRBV6-5 and TRBJ2-7; D is perhaps TRBD1 (6 bases). V was cut by 5 bases and J by 2 bases, with 10 bases left in between. Germline CDR1 reads MNHEY; CDR2 reads SVGAGI. This CDR3 has 13 residues. CDR3 nucleotides: TGTGCCAGCAGTACCGGGACACCCTACGAGCAGTACTTC. It is translated as CASSTGTPYEQYF.

The V call is TRBV10-3, the J call TRBJ2-6; possibly TRBD2 for D (5 bases). The CDR3 runs 15 residues. CDR1 and CDR2 (germline): ENHRY, SYGVKD. Trimming pared 8 bases from V and 2 bases from J, leaving 13 bases between. For the CDR3, the DNA is TGTGCCATCCGGGGTCGGCGGGCTGGGGCCAACGTCCTGACTTTC. The encoded protein is CAIRGRRAGANVLTF.

The CDR3 DNA sequence: TGTGCCATCAGTGGGGGACTGAGGGTAAACTATGGCTACACCTTC. Translating it yields CAISGGLRVNYGYTF. This rearrangement joins TRBV10-3 to TRBJ1-2; D is perhaps TRBD1 (5 bases). The CDR3 totals 15 residues. Between the trimmed V and J ends, which lost 4 bases and 2 bases, there was a span of 14 bases. In germline, CDR1 is ENHRY, CDR2 SYGVKD.

The chain combines TRBV5-1 with TRBJ2-3; TRBD1 aligns across 8 bases. From germline, CDR1 is SGHRS and CDR2 YFSETQ. The J segment lost 5 bases and the V segment lost 4 bases, leaving 3 bases of the junction unmatched. The CDR3 loop spans 13 amino acids. This chain's CDR3 is CASSPTGGDTQYF. In nucleotides, the CDR3 is TGCGCCAGCAGCCCTACAGGGGGAGATACGCAGTATTTT.

The V call is TRBV29-1, the J call TRBJ2-5; no clear D. The V gene lost 6 bases and the J gene lost 0 bases, with 14 bases spanning the gap. The CDR3 is made up of 14 amino acids. Germline CDR1 and CDR2: SQVTM and ANQGSEA. CDR3 protein: CSVTPPVYQETQYF. The CDR3 nucleotides read TGCAGCGTAACCCCCCCGGTGTACCAAGAGACCCAGTACTTC.